The 11 T cell receptor beta chains below were found in one sample sequenced in a study of blood T cell repertoires in COVID-19 (dated by TCRdb to 2020 to 2021). Libraries were prepared through the immunoSEQ multiplex PCR assay. In TCRdb, the immuneACCESS table is reduced to in-frame sequences with V and J assigned. These tables do not hold every clone; where another copy was compared, an unresolved V gene accounts for under half, and the others remain unexplained. Present in this sample are 210,000 or so clones, around 80% of which were seen just once. Together, the top ten hold 15% to 20% of the sample. The sample comprised peripheral blood. These receptor sequences come from a human donor in a cohort sampled during active COVID-19.

The chain joins TRBV30 to TRBJ2-2; 14 bases are shared with TRBD2. The V segment lost 4 bases and the J segment 6 bases; nucleotides outside the gene matches: 4. Per the germline V gene, CDR1 is GTSNPN and CDR2 is SVGIG (reference sequence). The length of the CDR3 is 15 residues. This CDR3 is CAWTRGLAGAGELFF. CDR3 DNA: TGTGCCTGGACGAGGGGACTAGCGGGAGCCGGGGAGCTGTTTTTT.

The CDR3 reads CASSLLGRTDGANVLTF. Written as DNA, the CDR3 is TGCGCCAGCAGCTTACTCGGACGGACAGATGGGGCCAACGTCCTGACTTTC. V gene TRBV5-1 combines with J gene TRBJ2-6; weak D call: TRBD1 (6 bases). V was pared by 2 bases and J by 3 bases, with 15 bases between. The CDR3 has 17 amino acids. Germline lookup yields CDR1 SGHRS and CDR2 YFSETQ.

This chain joins TRBV24-1 and TRBJ1-5; D gene uncertain. This CDR3 region has 14 residues. The V gene lost 5 bases and the J gene lost 3 bases, with 10 bases spanning the gap. CDR1 is KGHDR and CDR2 is SFDVKD in the germline V gene. In DNA, the CDR3 is TGTGCCACCAGTGCCCCCCCGGTCAATCAGCCCCAGCATTTT. It is translated as CATSAPPVNQPQHF.

The V and J genes are TRBV11-2 and TRBJ1-4, with 7 nucleotides matching TRBD1. With V trimmed by 1 base and J by 5 bases, 4 bases remained unmatched. The CDR3 sequence is 15 residues long. The germline CDR1 and CDR2 sequences are SGHAT and FQNNGV. The CDR3 spells CASSLGGQWNEKLFF. The CDR3 coding sequence is TGTGCCAGCAGCTTAGGGGGACAGTGGAATGAAAAACTGTTTTTT. Complete variable domain (other parts from reference TRBV11-2 and TRBJ1-4): EAGVAQSPRYKIIEKRQSVAFWCNPISGHATLYWYQQILGQGPKLLIQFQNNGVVDDSQLPKDRFSAERLKGVDSTLKIQPAKLEDSAVYLCASSLGGQWNEKLFFGSGTQLSVL.

The V call is TRBV29-1, the J call TRBJ2-7; D unclear. Germline V gene sequence: CDR1 SQVTM, CDR2 ANQGSEA. The V end was cut by 3 bases, the J end by 6 bases, with 12 bases between. The CDR3 loop spans 12 amino acids. CDR3 amino acids: CSVEVRSREQYF. CDR3 bases: TGCAGCGTTGAGGTTCGTAGCCGCGAGCAGTACTTC.

This clone was counted only a few times. The chain has TRBV27 and TRBJ2-1, with TRBD2 matching 8 bases. Per the germline V gene, CDR1 is MNHEY and CDR2 is SMNVEV (reference sequence). Trimming cost V 7 bases and J 8 bases; bases outside gene matches: 19. There are 17 residues in the CDR3. DNA of the CDR3: TGTGCCAGCAACATTAATCGGTTAGCGGGAATTAGTGATGAGCAGTTCTTC. Encoded protein: CASNINRLAGISDEQFF.

This chain connects TRBV25-1 to TRBJ1-3; D perhaps matches TRBD1 (5 bases). CDR1 and CDR2 from the germline V gene are MGHDK and SYGVNS. This CDR3 has 15 amino acids. The germline V and J ends were trimmed by 1 base and 4 bases, with 11 bases remaining between them. In DNA, the CDR3 is TGTGCCAGCAGTGAATCGAAGGGGCTCGGAAACACCATATATTTT. Amino acid sequence: CASSESKGLGNTIYF.

The chain is built from TRBV5-1 and TRBJ2-5; 10 bases match TRBD1. The CDR3 contains 14 residues. Germline V CDR1 and CDR2: SGHRS, YFSETQ. V was pared by 2 bases and J by 5 bases, with 3 bases of the junction left unmatched. CDR3 residues: CASSFRDRGETQYF. DNA for the CDR3: TGCGCCAGCAGCTTCCGGGACAGGGGCGAGACCCAGTACTTC.

The sample holds a few counts of this clone. This chain connects TRBV2 to TRBJ2-3, with TRBD1 identical over 9 bases. J gave up 2 bases and V 7 bases, and 4 bases lay outside the gene matches. The CDR3 covers 14 residues. Germline lookup yields CDR1 SNHLY and CDR2 FYNNEI. The chain's CDR3 is CASTRDRATDTQYF. The CDR3 region has the DNA TGTGCCAGCACCCGGGACAGGGCCACAGATACGCAGTATTTT.

The gene calls are TRBV21-1 and TRBJ2-7; TRBD1 is taken as the D call from the table, unchecked against the DNA. TRBV21-1 is noted as a pseudogene. This CDR3 is 14 amino acids long. For the CDR3, the DNA is TGTGCCAGCAGCACCTCCAGGGGCAACTACGAGCAGTACGTC. Amino acid sequence: CASSTSRGNYEQYV.

This clone was counted between two and nine times. The rearrangement joins TRBV12-3 or TRBV12-4 to TRBJ2-5, with D unclear. CDR3 length equals 12 residues. Trimming left V 5 bases short and J 0 bases short, with 4 bases between. Here the CDR3 DNA reads TGTGCCAGCAGTCTGTACCAAGAGACCCAGTACTTC. It translates to CASSLYQETQYF.